The 20 T cell receptor beta chains below were found in one sample sequenced in a study of cytomegalovirus exposure and HLA in healthy donors. In the PCR, 60 Vbeta and 13 Jbeta primers were used. The method was immunoSEQ multiplex PCR; TCRdb's version includes in-frame clones alone and lacks a portion of them. This sample carries approximately 190,000 clones, around 83% of them seen once, and the ten largest clones take over 1.5%. The sequencing sample was made of PBMCs. These receptor sequences come from a man between 40 and 49 years old in good health and CMV-seropositive.

The chain carries TRBV5-4 and TRBJ2-7; 11 nucleotides match TRBD2. Germline CDR1 and CDR2: SGHNT and YYREEE (reference sequence). The CDR3 loop spans 16 amino acids. Trimming at V came to 3 bases and at J to 1 base, leaving 6 bases not matched to a gene. CDR3 sequence (DNA): TGTGCCAGCAGCTATCTAGCGGGAGGACTTTCCTACGAGCAGTACTTC. This sequence encodes CASSYLAGGLSYEQYF.

This clone has only a few counts. The J gene is TRBJ1-6, the V gene TRBV7-2; possibly TRBD1 for D (5 bases). CDR3 size: 15 residues. V was pared by 6 bases and J by 7 bases, with 16 bases between. Germline CDR1 and CDR2: SGHTA and FQGNSA. CDR3 amino acids: CASSRAKGYNSPLHF. CDR3 sequence (DNA): TGTGCCAGCAGTAGGGCCAAGGGGTACAATTCACCCCTCCACTTT.

V usage is TRBV5-6 and J usage is TRBJ1-1; D is ambiguous. This CDR3 is built from 14 residues. V lost 5 bases to trimming and J lost 5 bases, with 16 bases between them. The germline gives CDR1 SGHDT, CDR2 YYEEEE. This CDR3 is CASRPGRAWTEAFF. The DNA of the CDR3 is TGTGCCAGCAGGCCTGGGAGGGCGTGGACTGAAGCTTTCTTT.

The chain is built from TRBV18 and TRBJ2-6; 11 bases align to TRBD2. The CDR3 runs to 18 residues. Trimming at V came to 3 bases and at J to 2 bases, leaving 6 bases not matched to a gene. Germline assignment: CDR1 KGHSH and CDR2 LQKENI. The CDR3 loop is CASSPLAGGDTGANVLTF. CDR3 DNA: TGTGCCAGCTCACCGTTAGCGGGAGGGGACACTGGGGCCAACGTCCTGACTTTC.

The rearrangement uses TRBV18 and TRBJ1-2; TRBD1 might be the D (6 bases). Germline V gene sequence: CDR1 KGHSH, CDR2 LQKENI. The CDR3 consists of 17 residues. Trimming left V 1 base short and J 7 bases short, with 22 bases between. CDR3 nucleotide sequence: TGTGCCAGCTCACCACGGGATGTGCTGGGGGCCGAAGCTGGCTACACCTTC. This translates into CASSPRDVLGAEAGYTF.

The chain joins TRBV19 to TRBJ2-7; tentatively, D is TRBD2 (6 bases). Trimming pared 5 bases from V and 3 bases from J, leaving 14 bases between. This CDR3 region has 14 residues. The germline CDR1 and CDR2 sequences are LNHDA and SQIVND (reference sequence). The CDR3 sequence: CASSPRGSNYEQYF. CDR3 DNA sequence: TGTGCCAGTAGTCCCCGGGGGTCCAACTACGAGCAGTACTTC. The complete variable domain, with remaining parts taken from reference TRBV19 and TRBJ2-7, reads DGGITQSPKYLFRKEGQNVTLSCEQNLNHDAMYWYRQDPGQGLRLIYYSQIVNDFQKGDIAEGYSVSREKKESFPLTVTSAQKNPTAFYLCASSPRGSNYEQYFGPGTRLTVT.

The chain combines TRBV7-8 with TRBJ1-1, with D perhaps TRBD1 (5 bases). The CDR3 consists of 13 residues. The V gene's germline CDR1 is SGHVS and CDR2 FQNEAQ. Trimming pared 5 bases from V and 11 bases from J, leaving 18 bases between. The CDR3 region is CASSPDSGISAFF. The CDR3 DNA reads as TGTGCCAGCAGCCCAGACAGTGGCATCAGCGCTTTCTTT.

This clone was found once. The chain is built from TRBV7-6 and TRBJ2-7, with TRBD2 matching over 8 bases. The V gene end was trimmed by 4 bases and the J gene end by 6 bases; junction bases not matched to a gene: 8. The CDR3 loop spans 14 amino acids. Germline V CDR1 and CDR2: SGHVS, FNYEAQ. The CDR3 nucleotides read TGTGCCAGCAGCTATACCGGGACTAGTAGCGAGCAGTACTTC. Amino acid sequence: CASSYTGTSSEQYF.

This chain joins TRBV7-8 and TRBJ1-2; D is possibly TRBD1 (5 bases). With 3 bases removed from V and 7 bases from J, the gap between germline ends came to 12 bases. In germline, CDR1 is SGHVS, CDR2 FQNEAQ. The CDR3 consists of 13 residues. For the CDR3, the DNA is TGTGCCAGCAGCTTTCGGGACTTCTCTGGCTACACCTTC. Protein: CASSFRDFSGYTF. The whole variable domain, filled in from reference TRBV7-8 and TRBJ1-2, reads GAGVSQSPRYKVAKRGQDVALRCDPISGHVSLFWYQQALGQGPEFLTYFQNEAQLDKSGLPSDRFFAERPEGSVSTLKIQRTQQEDSAVYLCASSFRDFSGYTFGSGTRLTVV.

This clone was found a few times. This chain uses TRBV7-3 with TRBJ2-1; 9 nucleotides align to TRBD2. This CDR3 spans 16 amino acids. Trimming at V came to 2 bases and at J to 5 bases, leaving 7 bases not matched to a gene. The germline CDR1 and CDR2 sequences are SGHTA and FQGTGA. The DNA for the CDR3 is TGTGCCAGCAGCTTACCCCTAGCGGGATCAAACAATGAGCAGTTCTTC. This gives the protein CASSLPLAGSNNEQFF.

V and J are TRBV7-2 and TRBJ2-1; TRBD2 aligns across 7 bases. In germline, CDR1 is SGHTA, CDR2 FQGNSA. The CDR3 consists of 14 residues. J lost 5 bases, V lost 5 bases, and 6 bases had no gene match. The CDR3 nucleotides read TGTGCCAGCAGCCCACGGCGGGGGAACAATGAGCAGTTCTTC. As protein: CASSPRRGNNEQFF. Variable domain in full (rest from reference TRBV7-2 and TRBJ2-1): GAGVSQSPSNKVTEKGKDVELRCDPISGHTALYWYRQSLGQGLEFLIYFQGNSAPDKSGLPSDRFSAERTGGSVSTLTIQRTQQEDSAVYLCASSPRRGNNEQFFGPGTRLTVL.

This clone was counted between two and nine times. The chain carries TRBV6-5 and TRBJ2-7; tentative D call: TRBD2 (5 bases). The length of the CDR3 is 14 residues. Germline loops: CDR1 MNHEY, CDR2 SVGAGI. V lost 0 bases and J 7 bases, leaving 13 bases between the germline ends. In nucleotides, the CDR3 is TGTGCCAGCAGTTACTCGATGGCGGGTCGGGAGCAGTACTTC. It translates to CASSYSMAGREQYF.

This clone was observed a handful of times. The chain uses TRBV7-3 and TRBJ2-7, with a possible D match to TRBD1 (5 bases). Looked up from germline, CDR1 is SGHTA and CDR2 is FQGTGA. The V end lost 5 bases, the J end lost 5 bases, and 16 bases lay between the germline ends. The CDR3 totals 14 residues. Written as DNA, the CDR3 is TGTGCCAGCAGCCCCAGGGCTGGTGGCCACGAGCAGTACTTC. Translated, it gives CASSPRAGGHEQYF.

This clone was observed a single time. The chain recombines TRBV19 with TRBJ2-3; possibly TRBD2 for D (6 bases). The germline V gene encodes CDR1 LNHDA and CDR2 SQIVND (reference sequence). The CDR3 runs to 14 residues. Trimming shortened V by 1 base and J by 6 bases, and 11 bases separated the two germline ends. The CDR3 sequence: CASSIAEGADTQYF. CDR3 nucleotides: TGTGCCAGTAGTATAGCGGAGGGAGCCGATACGCAGTATTTT.

V gene TRBV6-1 combines with J gene TRBJ2-3; possible D gene TRBD1, 7 bases. CDR3 length: 15 amino acids. The V gene lost 7 bases and the J gene lost 1 base, with 15 bases spanning the gap. CDR1 and CDR2 from the germline V gene are MNHNS and SASEGT. The CDR3 is CASNRQGGGTDTQYF. CDR3 nucleotide sequence: TGTGCCAGCAATCGACAGGGAGGAGGCACAGATACGCAGTATTTT.

Concerning this clone itself: Mismatch with germline at one junction end may stem from a read error. The chain links TRBV6-1 to TRBJ1-2; 10 bases line up with TRBD1. Germline assignment: CDR1 MNHNS and CDR2 SASEGT. The CDR3 is made up of 14 amino acids. CDR3 nucleotide sequence: TGTGCCAGCGGTGAAGACAGGGGGCCCTATGGCTACACCTTC. This translates into CASGEDRGPYGYTF.

V gene TRBV9 combines with J gene TRBJ1-1; D gene ambiguous. The germline CDR1 and CDR2 sequences are SGDLS and YYNGEE. V was pared by 3 bases and J by 2 bases, with 8 bases between. The CDR3 contains 13 residues. CDR3 DNA sequence: TGTGCCAGCAGCGGTCGGGTAAACACTGAAGCTTTCTTT. It specifies CASSGRVNTEAFF.

The chain combines TRBV6-6 with TRBJ2-5; TRBD1 matches 8 bases. V shed 6 bases, J shed 3 bases, and the junction held 6 bases outside the gene matches. Germline V gives CDR1 MNHNY, CDR2 SVGAGI (reference sequence). The CDR3 spans 14 residues. This CDR3 is CASRKTGAEETQYF. CDR3 sequence (DNA): TGTGCCAGCAGAAAGACAGGGGCAGAAGAGACCCAGTACTTC.

This clone was counted between two and nine times. The CDR3 DNA reads TGTGCCAGCAGCTCCCCCAGCAGGGTCCCTGCGAACACTGAAGCTTTCTTT. Translated: CASSSPSRVPANTEAFF. The genes are TRBV7-9 and TRBJ1-1; the D gene is possibly TRBD1 (5 bases). This CDR3 has 17 amino acids. Trimming removed 4 bases from V and 1 base from J, with 19 bases in between. Germline V lookup: CDR1 SEHNR, CDR2 FQNEAQ (reference sequence).

This chain joins TRBV4-2 and TRBJ2-3; 13 nucleotides agree with TRBD2. Germline-derived CDR1 and CDR2 are LGHNA and YNFKEQ. This CDR3 is built from 18 residues. The V and J ends lost 4 bases and 3 bases, in that order; junction bases with no gene match: 10. CDR3: CASSRRTSGSVGTDTQYF. The CDR3 DNA reads as TGTGCCAGCAGCCGACGGACTAGCGGGAGTGTCGGGACAGATACGCAGTATTTT.